This T cell receptor (beta chain) was recorded in a study of T cell changes during pregnancy in multiple sclerosis. Measured with immunoSEQ multiplex PCR; TCRdb has only the in-frame clones, and not every one. In the table there are approximately 83,000 clones, 90% to 95% of which are singletons. This clone has a single count. The sequencing here drew on peripheral blood, taken in the first trimester of pregnancy. The sequence came from a female donor with multiple sclerosis, enrolled in a pregnancy study.

The CDR3 region is CASNPGQGNYGYTF. DNA for the CDR3: TGTGCCAGCAACCCGGGACAGGGGAACTATGGCTACACCTTC. The gene calls are TRBV7-9 and TRBJ1-2; 10 bases line up with TRBD1. Germline V gene data show CDR1 as SEHNR and CDR2 as FQNEAQ (reference sequence). The CDR3 consists of 14 residues. Trimming at V came to 7 bases and at J to 2 bases, leaving 4 bases not matched to a gene. The variable domain in full, completed from reference TRBV7-9 and TRBJ1-2, reads DTGVSQNPRHKITKRGQNVTFRCDPISEHNRLYWYRQTLGQGPEFLTYFQNEAQLEKSRLLSDRFSAERPKGSFSTLEIQRTEQGDSAMYLCASNPGQGNYGYTFGSGTRLTVV.